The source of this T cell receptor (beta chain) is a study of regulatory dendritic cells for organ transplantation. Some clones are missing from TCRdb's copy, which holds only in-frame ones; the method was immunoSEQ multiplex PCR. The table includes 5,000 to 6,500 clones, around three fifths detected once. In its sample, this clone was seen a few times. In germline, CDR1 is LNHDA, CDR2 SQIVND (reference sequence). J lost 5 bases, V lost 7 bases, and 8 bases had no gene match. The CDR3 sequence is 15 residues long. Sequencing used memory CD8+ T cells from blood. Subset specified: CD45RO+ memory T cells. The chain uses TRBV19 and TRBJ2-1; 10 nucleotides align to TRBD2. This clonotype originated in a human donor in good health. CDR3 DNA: TGTGCCAGTACGGTACTAGCGGGGTCACACAATGAGCAGTTCTTC. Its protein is CASTVLAGSHNEQFF.